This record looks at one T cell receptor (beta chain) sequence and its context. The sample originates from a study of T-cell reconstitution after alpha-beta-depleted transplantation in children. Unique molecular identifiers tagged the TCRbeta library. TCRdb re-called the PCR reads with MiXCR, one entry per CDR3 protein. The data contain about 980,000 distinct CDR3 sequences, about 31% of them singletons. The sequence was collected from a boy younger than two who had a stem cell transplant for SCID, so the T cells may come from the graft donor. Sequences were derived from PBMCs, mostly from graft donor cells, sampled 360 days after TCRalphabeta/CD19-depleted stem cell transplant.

The DNA for the CDR3 is TGTGCCAGTAGTCGTGCAGGGGGGTCCGGGGAGCTGTTTTTT. Protein sequence: CASSRAGGSGELFF. J is TRBJ2-2 and V is TRBV19, with D perhaps matching TRBD1 (7 bases). The CDR3 contains 14 residues. Germline lookup yields CDR1 LNHDA and CDR2 SQIVND (reference sequence). The V end was cut by 5 bases, the J end by 6 bases, with 13 bases between.